Presented here are 14 T cell receptor beta chains from one specimen sequenced in a study of blood T cell repertoires in COVID-19. TCRdb keeps only in-frame clones here, not all; method: immunoSEQ multiplex PCR. The sample has around 75,000 clones, more than 75% seen once; the top ten hold 15% to 20%. The sequencing sample was made of peripheral blood. The receptors shown here come from a human donor in a cohort sampled during active COVID-19.

This clone was seen only once. V gene TRBV14 combines with J gene TRBJ2-5; D is perhaps TRBD1 (6 bases). The germline gives CDR1 SGHDN, CDR2 FVKESK. The CDR3 has 18 amino acids. V was trimmed by 2 bases and J by 0 bases, leaving 19 bases between them. CDR3 sequence: CASSQSNARTAYQETQYF. CDR3 nucleotide sequence: TGTGCCAGCAGCCAATCTAACGCTAGGACAGCGTACCAAGAGACCCAGTACTTC.

The chain employs TRBV2 and TRBJ2-7; a possible D gene is TRBD2 (6 bases). Per germline, CDR1 SNHLY and CDR2 FYNNEI. The CDR3 length is 16 residues. Trimming took 5 bases from V and 1 from J, leaving 18 bases between them. The CDR3 spells CASSPHTAGSSYEQYF. In DNA form, the CDR3 reads TGTGCCAGCAGTCCCCACACGGCGGGGTCTTCCTACGAGCAGTACTTC.

This clone came up a few times. This chain uses TRBV27 with TRBJ1-1; the match to TRBD1 covers 7 bases. The CDR3 sequence is 14 residues long. CDR1 is MNHEY and CDR2 is SMNVEV in the germline V gene (reference sequence). V lost 5 bases to trimming and J lost 11 bases; unmatched junction nucleotides: 14. As DNA, the CDR3 is TGTGCCAGCAGTGCCGCTCGCGACAGGGTGTCCGCTTTCTTT. Its translation is CASSAARDRVSAFF.

This rearrangement joins TRBV12-5 to TRBJ2-1; 9 positions match TRBD1. Germline loops: CDR1 LGHNT, CDR2 FRNRAP. The CDR3 is 14 residues long. V lost 6 bases to trimming and J lost 5 bases; unmatched junction nucleotides: 5. This CDR3 reads CASGPGTGNNEQFF. The DNA for the CDR3 is TGTGCTAGTGGACCCGGGACAGGGAACAATGAGCAGTTCTTC.

This clone has just a few counts. The gene calls are TRBV4-1 and TRBJ2-3, with 7 bases aligning to TRBD1. The CDR3 spans 18 residues. Germline lookup yields CDR1 MGHRA and CDR2 YSYEKL. J gave up 2 bases and V 4 bases, and 15 bases lay outside the gene matches. The CDR3 reads CASSRRTGQTTPTDTQYF. As DNA, the CDR3 is TGCGCCAGCAGCCGACGGACAGGTCAAACGACCCCCACAGATACGCAGTATTTT.

The genes are TRBV3-1 (or the pseudogene TRBV3-2) and TRBJ1-5; no firm D call. Germline V CDR1 and CDR2: LGHDT, YNNKEL (reference sequence). The CDR3 runs 14 residues. The V and J ends lost 0 bases and 4 bases respectively, with 7 bases between them. The CDR3 reads CASSQDRQNQPQHF. The DNA for the CDR3 is TGTGCCAGCAGCCAAGACAGGCAGAATCAGCCCCAGCATTTT.

CDR3 in DNA: TGTGCCAGCAGCCCAGAGGCGGGGAAACCTCAAGAGACCCAGTACTTC. Protein sequence: CASSPEAGKPQETQYF. This sequence joins TRBV21-1 and TRBJ2-5; the listed D gene, TRBD2, was not tested against the DNA. TRBV21-1 is assigned pseudogene status. The CDR3 length is 16 residues.

The V and J genes are TRBV2 and TRBJ1-5; D possibly corresponds to TRBD1 (5 bases). Trimming shortened V by 0 bases and J by 1 base, and 7 bases separated the two germline ends. The CDR3 has 15 amino acids. The germline CDR1 and CDR2 sequences are SNHLY and FYNNEI. In nucleotides, the CDR3 is TGTGCCAGCAGTGAAGCCGGACACAGCAATCAGCCCCAGCATTTT. Amino acids: CASSEAGHSNQPQHF.

The DNA for the CDR3 is TGTGCCAGCAGGCAAACAGGGCCCATTCCTGAAGCTTTCTTT. Protein: CASRQTGPIPEAFF. The chain recombines TRBV6-5 with TRBJ1-1; D might be TRBD1 (6 bases). This CDR3 comprises 14 residues. Between the trimmed V and J ends, which lost 6 bases and 6 bases, there was a span of 17 bases. Germline CDR1 and CDR2: MNHEY and SVGAGI.

V usage is TRBV7-2 and J usage is TRBJ2-2; TRBD1 matches 7 bases. CDR3 size: 16 residues. V shed 1 base, J shed 5 bases, and the junction held 7 bases outside the gene matches. Germline lookup yields CDR1 SGHTA and CDR2 FQGNSA. The CDR3, as DNA: TGTGCCAGCAGCTTAGGGGGACAGAGGGGGACCGGGGAGCTGTTTTTT. This translates into CASSLGGQRGTGELFF. Full variable domain (missing parts from reference TRBV7-2 and TRBJ2-2): GAGVSQSPSNKVTEKGKDVELRCDPISGHTALYWYRQSLGQGLEFLIYFQGNSAPDKSGLPSDRFSAERTGGSVSTLTIQRTQQEDSAVYLCASSLGGQRGTGELFFGEGSRLTVL.

The rearrangement links TRBV9 to TRBJ1-6, with D tentatively TRBD1 (6 bases). Germline V gene data show CDR1 as SGDLS and CDR2 as YYNGEE. The ends were cut back, 2 bases at V and 5 bases at J, with 8 bases in the middle. The CDR3 runs 14 residues. The CDR3 DNA reads TGTGCCAGCAGCGTTGCAGGGGATAATTCACCCCTCCACTTT. Protein: CASSVAGDNSPLHF.

V is TRBV30 and J is TRBJ1-3; D uncertain. The germline gives CDR1 GTSNPN, CDR2 SVGIG (reference sequence). Trimming shortened V by 2 bases and J by 0 bases, and 17 bases separated the two germline ends. The CDR3 consists of 17 residues. CDR3 nucleotides: TGTGCCTGGAGTCCTTCGAGGGTGCGGGGCTCTGGAAACACCATATATTTT. Its translation is CAWSPSRVRGSGNTIYF.

The rearrangement links TRBV7-2 to TRBJ2-5, with TRBD2 matching 8 bases. The germline CDR1 and CDR2 sequences are SGHTA and FQGNSA. The CDR3 has 16 residues. V dropped 5 bases and J dropped 0; count of bases not matched to a gene: 8. CDR3 sequence reads: CASSASLAGNQETQYF. CDR3 nucleotides: TGTGCCAGCAGCGCATCGCTAGCGGGTAACCAAGAGACCCAGTACTTC.

The chain uses TRBV4-3 and TRBJ2-2, with 9 bases fitting TRBD2. With V trimmed by 5 bases and J by 1 base, 2 bases remained unmatched. The CDR3 has 15 residues. Looked up from germline, CDR1 is LGHNA and CDR2 is YSLEER. In DNA, the CDR3 is TGCGCCAGCAGCAGACTAGCGGAGAACACCGGGGAGCTGTTTTTT. This sequence encodes CASSRLAENTGELFF.